This T cell receptor beta chain was documented in a study of blood T cell repertoires in COVID-19. Study background: The origin of the acute and convalescent COVID-19 samples was the United States, Italy and Spain. The analysed material was cDNA or gDNA that came from T cells, B-cell-depleted T cells, or PBMCs.

The CDR3 sequence is 14 residues long. V was pared by 6 bases and J by 5 bases, with 8 bases of the junction left unmatched. Germline CDR1 is MNHEY and CDR2 is SVGAGI. This clone was counted a single time. Original handling: The assay estimated nucleated cells by amplifying reference gene primers. TCRdb's copy holds only in-frame clones and misses some; the assay was immunoSEQ multiplex PCR. D and trimming come from the DNA, and the V and J calls and clone size come from that table. Of about 360,000 clones in the sample, around 86% were seen once. Sequenced sample: peripheral blood. The rearrangement uses TRBV6-5 and TRBJ2-7, with 9 bases lining up with TRBD1. The sequence derives from a human donor in a cohort sampled during active COVID-19. This chain's CDR3 is CASRRRGQGDEQYF. The CDR3, as DNA: TGTGCCAGCAGGAGGCGGGGACAGGGCGACGAGCAGTACTTC.